The 13 T cell receptor beta chains presented below share a single source sample, sequenced in a study of blood T cell repertoires in COVID-19. Using immunoSEQ multiplex PCR, the repertoire was profiled, and TCRdb retains in-frame clones only, with some absent. The table includes around 190,000 clones, roughly four fifths detected once. Specimen: peripheral blood. All receptors come from a woman in her seventies with COVID-19, enrolled during active disease.

The chain recombines TRBV10-1 with TRBJ1-4; 9 bases agree with TRBD1. The CDR3 consists of 15 residues. V was pared by 7 bases and J by 6 bases, with 9 bases of the junction left unmatched. Germline assignment: CDR1 WNHNN and CDR2 SYGVQD (reference sequence). In DNA form, the CDR3 reads TGCGCCAGCACTGAACAGGGGGCGTTGGATGAAAAACTGTTTTTT. Translated, it gives CASTEQGALDEKLFF.

As concerns this clone: The identical CDR3 is also encoded by other nucleotide sequences in the sample. The chain joins TRBV27 to TRBJ1-5; 7 positions match TRBD1. CDR1 and CDR2 from the germline V gene are MNHEY and SMNVEV (reference sequence). The length of the CDR3 is 16 residues. The ends lost 2 bases at V and 0 bases at J; junction bases unmatched: 4. In DNA, the CDR3 is TGTGCCAGCAGTTTACGGACAGGAGATAGCAATCAGCCCCAGCATTTT. Translated: CASSLRTGDSNQPQHF.

This chain's CDR3 is CASRPTGGGQPQHF. The CDR3 DNA reads TGTGCCAGCAGACCCACAGGGGGTGGTCAGCCCCAGCATTTT. The rearrangement links TRBV28 to TRBJ1-5; 8 nucleotides agree with TRBD1. The germline V gene has CDR1 MDHEN and CDR2 SYDVKM. The CDR3 extends over 14 amino acids. With V trimmed by 6 bases and J by 6 bases, 7 bases remained unmatched.

The chain combines TRBV14 with TRBJ1-6, with TRBD1 matching 7 bases. The CDR3 contains 15 residues. The J segment lost 4 bases and the V segment lost 4 bases, leaving 4 bases of the junction unmatched. Germline V gene lookup returns CDR1 SGHDN and CDR2 FVKESK. The CDR3 DNA is TGTGCCAGCAGCCCGGGACAGAATTATAATTCACCCCTCCACTTT. It yields the protein CASSPGQNYNSPLHF.

V usage is TRBV12-3 or TRBV12-4 and J usage is TRBJ1-5, with D unresolved. The CDR3 runs 12 residues. V was pared by 3 bases and J by 6 bases, with 6 bases between. The CDR3 DNA reads TGTGCCAGCAGTTTCGCGGGTCAGCCCCAGCATTTT. Its translation: CASSFAGQPQHF.

This chain connects TRBV21-1 to TRBJ1-1; whether TRBD1, the table's D call, matches the DNA was not checked. TRBV21-1 is assigned pseudogene status. The CDR3 length is 13 residues. The CDR3 DNA sequence: TGTGCCAGCAGCACCCGACGGACAATTGAAGCTTTCTTT. As protein: CASSTRRTIEAFF.

The chain combines TRBV5-6 with TRBJ2-7, with 11 bases fitting TRBD1. Germline trimming cut 4 bases from V and 2 bases from J; bases unmatched to any gene: 5. Germline V lookup: CDR1 SGHDT, CDR2 YYEEEE. The CDR3 is made up of 15 amino acids. CDR3 bases: TGTGCCAGCAGCCCTGGACAGGGGGCTCCCTACGAGCAGTACTTC. Translated, it gives CASSPGQGAPYEQYF.

This chain links TRBV5-6 with TRBJ2-3, with 8 bases that match TRBD2. V shed 4 bases, J shed 6 bases, and the junction held 10 bases outside the gene matches. Looked up from germline, CDR1 is SGHDT and CDR2 is YYEEEE. CDR3 length: 15 amino acids. CDR3 sequence reads: CASSPGLGLPDTQYF. In DNA form, the CDR3 reads TGTGCCAGCAGCCCGGGACTAGGACTCCCGGATACGCAGTATTTT.

On this clone: At the DNA level, this CDR3 is encoded by other sequences in the same sample as well. This chain connects TRBV24-1 to TRBJ2-1, with 9 bases that match TRBD2. J lost 0 bases, V lost 4 bases, and 6 bases had no gene match. This CDR3 has 17 residues. In germline, CDR1 is KGHDR, CDR2 SFDVKD. This CDR3 reads CATSDPSGTSSYNEQFF. The CDR3 DNA is TGTGCCACCAGTGACCCTAGCGGGACTAGCTCCTACAATGAGCAGTTCTTC.

The J gene is TRBJ2-3, the V gene TRBV19, with D possibly matching TRBD1 (5 bases). Trimming left V 7 bases short and J 5 bases short, with 16 bases between. The CDR3 contains 14 residues. Per germline, CDR1 LNHDA and CDR2 SQIVND (reference sequence). The CDR3 reads CASTMTAARDTQYF. The DNA for the CDR3 is TGTGCCAGTACCATGACAGCCGCGAGAGATACGCAGTATTTT.

The chain is built from TRBV7-2 and TRBJ1-1; TRBD1 matches at 9 bases. Germline assignment: CDR1 SGHTA and CDR2 FQGNSA. V shed 5 bases and J 1 base; nucleotides not matched to a gene: 5. This CDR3 contains 15 residues. The CDR3 here is CASSTRGQGNTEAFF. CDR3 DNA sequence: TGTGCCAGCAGCACGAGGGGACAGGGGAACACTGAAGCTTTCTTT.

This rearrangement joins TRBV15 to TRBJ2-3; TRBD2 aligns across 8 bases. The V segment lost 5 bases and the J segment 1 base; nucleotides outside the gene matches: 8. The CDR3 runs to 16 residues. Germline V CDR1 and CDR2: LNHNV, YYDKDF (reference sequence). The CDR3 reads CATSAPGGERTDTQYF. CDR3 in DNA: TGTGCCACCAGCGCCCCGGGGGGGGAACGCACAGATACGCAGTATTTT.

The gene calls are TRBV9 and TRBJ1-6; D remains unclear. Deletions cut 4 bases from V and 9 bases from J, with 20 bases between. The CDR3 runs 16 residues. CDR1 SGDLS and CDR2 YYNGEE come from the germline V gene. The CDR3 DNA reads TGTGCCAGCAGCCCACAGAGTATGATAGGGAGTTCACCCCTCCACTTT. Its protein is CASSPQSMIGSSPLHF.